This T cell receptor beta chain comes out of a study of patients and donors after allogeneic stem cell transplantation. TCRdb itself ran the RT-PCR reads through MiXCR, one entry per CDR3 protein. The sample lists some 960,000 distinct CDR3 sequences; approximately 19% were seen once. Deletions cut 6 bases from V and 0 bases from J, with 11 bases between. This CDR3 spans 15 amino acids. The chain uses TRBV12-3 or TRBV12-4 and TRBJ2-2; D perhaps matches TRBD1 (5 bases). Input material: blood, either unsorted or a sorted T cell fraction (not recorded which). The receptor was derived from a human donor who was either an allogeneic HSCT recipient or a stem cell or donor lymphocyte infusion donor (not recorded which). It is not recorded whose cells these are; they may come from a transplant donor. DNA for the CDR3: TGTGCCAGCAGACCTGACAGTTCGAACACCGGGGAGCTGTTTTTT. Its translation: CASRPDSSNTGELFF.